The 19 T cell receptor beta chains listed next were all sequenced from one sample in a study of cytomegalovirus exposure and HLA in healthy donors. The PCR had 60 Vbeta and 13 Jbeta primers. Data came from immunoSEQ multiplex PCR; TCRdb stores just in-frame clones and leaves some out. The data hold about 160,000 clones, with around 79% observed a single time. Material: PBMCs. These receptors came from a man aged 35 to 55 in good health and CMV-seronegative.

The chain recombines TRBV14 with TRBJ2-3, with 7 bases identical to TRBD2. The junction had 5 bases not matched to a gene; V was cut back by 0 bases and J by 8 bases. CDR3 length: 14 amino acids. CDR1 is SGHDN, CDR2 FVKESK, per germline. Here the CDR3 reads CASSQDSGGGTQYF. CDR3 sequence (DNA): TGTGCCAGCAGCCAAGATAGTGGCGGGGGTACGCAGTATTTT.

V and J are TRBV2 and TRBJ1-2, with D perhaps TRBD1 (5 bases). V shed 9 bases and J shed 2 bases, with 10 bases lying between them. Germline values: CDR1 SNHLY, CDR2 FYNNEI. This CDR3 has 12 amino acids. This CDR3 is CASVEGNYGYTF. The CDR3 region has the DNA TGTGCCAGTGTGGAGGGGAACTATGGCTACACCTTC.

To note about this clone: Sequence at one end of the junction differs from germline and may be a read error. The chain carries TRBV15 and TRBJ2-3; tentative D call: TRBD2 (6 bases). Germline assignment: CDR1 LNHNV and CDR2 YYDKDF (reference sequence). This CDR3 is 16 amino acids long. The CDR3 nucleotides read TGTGCCACCACCAGAGGAACTAGCCCCGCCACAGATACGCAGTATTTT. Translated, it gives CATTRGTSPATDTQYF.

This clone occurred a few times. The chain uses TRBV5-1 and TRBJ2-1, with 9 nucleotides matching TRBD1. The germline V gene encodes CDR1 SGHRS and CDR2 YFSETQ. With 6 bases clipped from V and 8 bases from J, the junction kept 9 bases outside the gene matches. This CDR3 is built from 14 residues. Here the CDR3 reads CASNRDRVRDEQFF. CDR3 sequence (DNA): TGCGCCAGCAATAGGGACAGGGTCAGGGATGAGCAGTTCTTC.

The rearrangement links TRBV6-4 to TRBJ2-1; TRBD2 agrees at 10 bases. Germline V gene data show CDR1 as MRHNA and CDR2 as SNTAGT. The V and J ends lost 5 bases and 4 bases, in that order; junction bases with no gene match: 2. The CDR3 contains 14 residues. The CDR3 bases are TGTGCCAGCAGTTCGACTAGCGGGTACAATGAGCAGTTCTTC. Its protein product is CASSSTSGYNEQFF.

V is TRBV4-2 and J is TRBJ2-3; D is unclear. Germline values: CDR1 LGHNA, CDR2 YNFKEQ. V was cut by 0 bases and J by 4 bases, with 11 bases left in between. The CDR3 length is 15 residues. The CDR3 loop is CASSQENRGADTQYF. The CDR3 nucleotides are TGTGCCAGCAGCCAAGAAAATAGAGGCGCAGATACGCAGTATTTT.

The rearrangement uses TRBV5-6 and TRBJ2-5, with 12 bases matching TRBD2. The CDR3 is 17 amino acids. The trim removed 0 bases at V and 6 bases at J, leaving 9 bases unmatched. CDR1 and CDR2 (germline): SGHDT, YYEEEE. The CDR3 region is CASSLGQTSGRVKTQYF. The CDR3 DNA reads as TGTGCCAGCAGCTTGGGGCAGACTAGCGGGAGAGTGAAGACCCAGTACTTC. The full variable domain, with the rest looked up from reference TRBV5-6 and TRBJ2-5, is DAGVTQSPTHLIKTRGQQVTLRCSPKSGHDTVSWYQQALGQGPQFIFQYYEEEERQRGNFPDRFSGHQFPNYSSELNVNALLLGDSALYLCASSLGQTSGRVKTQYFGPGTRLLVL.

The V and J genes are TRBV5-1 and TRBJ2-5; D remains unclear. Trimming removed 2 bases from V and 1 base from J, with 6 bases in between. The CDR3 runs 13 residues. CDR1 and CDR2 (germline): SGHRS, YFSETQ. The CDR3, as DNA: TGCGCCAGCAGCTTCTCCGGCCAAGAGACCCAGTACTTC. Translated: CASSFSGQETQYF.

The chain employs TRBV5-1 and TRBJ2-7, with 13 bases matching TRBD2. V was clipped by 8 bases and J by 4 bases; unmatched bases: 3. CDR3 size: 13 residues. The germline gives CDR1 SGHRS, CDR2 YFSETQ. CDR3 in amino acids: CASRTSGSYEQYF. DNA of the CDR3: TGCGCCAGTAGGACTAGCGGGAGTTACGAGCAGTACTTC.

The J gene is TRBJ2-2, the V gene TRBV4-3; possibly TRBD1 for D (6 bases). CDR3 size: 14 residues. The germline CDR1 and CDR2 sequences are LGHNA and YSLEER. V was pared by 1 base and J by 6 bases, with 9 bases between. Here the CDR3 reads CASSQAPGAGELFF. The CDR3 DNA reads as TGCGCCAGCAGCCAAGCTCCAGGGGCCGGGGAGCTGTTTTTT.

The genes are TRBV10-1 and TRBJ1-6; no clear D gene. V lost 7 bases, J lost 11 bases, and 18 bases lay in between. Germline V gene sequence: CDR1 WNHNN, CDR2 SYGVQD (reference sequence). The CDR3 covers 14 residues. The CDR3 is CASNRGNSNPPLHF. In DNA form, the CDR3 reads TGCGCCAGCAACCGGGGTAATTCCAATCCACCCCTCCACTTT.

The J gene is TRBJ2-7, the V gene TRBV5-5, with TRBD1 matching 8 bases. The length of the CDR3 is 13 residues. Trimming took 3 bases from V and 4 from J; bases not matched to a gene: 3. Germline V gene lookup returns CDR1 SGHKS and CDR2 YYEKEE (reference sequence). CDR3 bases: TGTGCCAGCAGCTCTGGACAGGGTTACGAGCAGTACTTC. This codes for CASSSGQGYEQYF.

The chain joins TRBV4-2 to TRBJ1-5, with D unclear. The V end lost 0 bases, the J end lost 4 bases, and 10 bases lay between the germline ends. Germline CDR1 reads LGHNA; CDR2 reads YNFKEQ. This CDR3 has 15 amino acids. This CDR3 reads CASSQERGRNQPQHF. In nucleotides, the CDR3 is TGTGCCAGCAGCCAAGAACGTGGGCGAAATCAGCCCCAGCATTTT.

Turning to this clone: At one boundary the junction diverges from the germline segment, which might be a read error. In DNA, the CDR3 is TGTGCCAGCGGCTTAGCGGCCGTAAACACCGGGGAGCTGTTTTTT. This codes for CASGLAAVNTGELFF. The chain joins TRBV7-2 to TRBJ2-2; D is possibly TRBD2 (6 bases). Germline CDR1 and CDR2: SGHTA and FQGNSA. The CDR3 covers 15 residues.

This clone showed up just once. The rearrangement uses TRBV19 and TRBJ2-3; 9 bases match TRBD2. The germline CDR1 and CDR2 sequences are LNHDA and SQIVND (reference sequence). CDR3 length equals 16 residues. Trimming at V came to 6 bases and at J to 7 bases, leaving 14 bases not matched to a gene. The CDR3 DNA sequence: TGTGCCAGTAGCACAACAGAGGGTCTAGCGGGGTATACGCAGTATTTT. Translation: CASSTTEGLAGYTQYF. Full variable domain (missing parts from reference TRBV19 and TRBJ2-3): DGGITQSPKYLFRKEGQNVTLSCEQNLNHDAMYWYRQDPGQGLRLIYYSQIVNDFQKGDIAEGYSVSREKKESFPLTVTSAQKNPTAFYLCASSTTEGLAGYTQYFGPGTRLTVL.

The CDR3 DNA follows: TGCAGTGCTAGAAAGACGGAGGTCTTAACCTTC. It codes for CSARKTEVLTF. The chain recombines TRBV20-1 with TRBJ1-2; no definite D call. CDR1 and CDR2 from the germline V gene are DFQATT and SNEGSKA (reference sequence). The CDR3 extends over 11 amino acids. V gave up 2 bases and J gave up 14 bases, with 15 bases separating them.

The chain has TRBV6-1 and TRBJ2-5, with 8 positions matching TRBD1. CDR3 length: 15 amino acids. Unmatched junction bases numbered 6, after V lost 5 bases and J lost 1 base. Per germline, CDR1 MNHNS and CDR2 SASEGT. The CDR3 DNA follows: TGTGCCAGCAGTAGACGACAGGGGCCCCAAGAGACCCAGTACTTC. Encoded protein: CASSRRQGPQETQYF.

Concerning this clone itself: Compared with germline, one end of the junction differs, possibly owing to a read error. As DNA, the CDR3 is TGTGCCAGCAGCCCCCAACTGGGGGGCGGGAGGAACAGTCAGTACTTC. This encodes CASSPQLGGGRNSQYF. The rearrangement joins TRBV5-6 to TRBJ2-4; 8 positions match TRBD2. Germline CDR1 SGHDT, CDR2 YYEEEE. The CDR3 has 16 residues. Supplemented by reference TRBV5-6 and TRBJ2-4, the full variable domain reads DAGVTQSPTHLIKTRGQQVTLRCSPKSGHDTVSWYQQALGQGPQFIFQYYEEEERQRGNFPDRFSGHQFPNYSSELNVNALLLGDSALYLCASSPQLGGGRNSQYFGAGTRLSVL.

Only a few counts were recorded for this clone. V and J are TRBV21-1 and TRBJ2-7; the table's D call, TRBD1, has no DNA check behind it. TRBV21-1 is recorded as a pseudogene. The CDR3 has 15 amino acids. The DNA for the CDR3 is TGTGCCAGCAGCAAAAGGGGTCAGGGGGCCTACGAGCAGTACTTC. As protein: CASSKRGQGAYEQYF.